The 27 T cell receptor beta chains reported below all come from one sample, sequenced in a study of T cell repertoires in cytomegalovirus infection. TCRdb itself ran the reads through MiXCR, one entry per CDR3 protein. The table records 300,000 to 450,000 distinct CDR3 sequences, less than 20% of them present only once. Material: PBMCs. The receptors were sampled from a human donor in good health (CMV status not recorded). Some clones in this sample may be carry-over from other donors' samples.

V usage is TRBV29-1 and J usage is TRBJ1-2; no firm D call. Germline V gene lookup returns CDR1 SQVTM and CDR2 ANQGSEA. The CDR3 consists of 12 residues. V was trimmed by 6 bases and J by 7 bases, leaving 15 bases between them. The CDR3 region is CSVPQVGAGYTF. In DNA, the CDR3 is TGCAGCGTGCCCCAAGTAGGAGCTGGCTACACCTTC.

This chain uses TRBV7-8 with TRBJ1-6; TRBD1 is a possible D gene (5 bases). V shed 7 bases and J shed 1 base, with 20 bases lying between them. The CDR3 sequence is 18 residues long. From germline, CDR1 is SGHVS and CDR2 FQNEAQ. The CDR3 protein is CASISGTAFGSYNSPLHF. The CDR3 bases are TGTGCCAGCATCTCCGGGACGGCCTTTGGATCCTATAATTCACCCCTCCACTTT.

This clonotype was counted at least ten times. The V and J genes are TRBV7-2 and TRBJ1-5; 7 bases fit TRBD1. Trimming cost V 5 bases and J 3 bases; bases outside gene matches: 4. Germline lookup yields CDR1 SGHTA and CDR2 FQGNSA. This CDR3 is 14 amino acids long. Here the CDR3 DNA reads TGTGCCAGCAGCCCGACAGGGCCCAATCAGCCCCAGCATTTT. This codes for CASSPTGPNQPQHF.

The chain uses TRBV19 and TRBJ1-1; TRBD1 is a possible D gene (5 bases). V was pared by 2 bases and J by 4 bases, with 11 bases between. This CDR3 is built from 14 residues. In germline, CDR1 is LNHDA, CDR2 SQIVND (reference sequence). The CDR3 DNA is TGTGCCAGTAGTATAACAGGAGGAGGCACTGAAGCTTTCTTT. Amino acid sequence: CASSITGGGTEAFF.

This clonotype was seen only a few times. This chain connects TRBV7-2 to TRBJ1-2, with D unclear. Germline-derived CDR1 and CDR2 are SGHTA and FQGNSA. The CDR3 runs to 16 residues. V gave up 0 bases and J gave up 8 bases, with 19 bases separating them. The CDR3 DNA reads TGTGCCAGCAGCTTAGCAGGTTGGCATGGATACGGCGGCTACACCTTC. The encoded protein is CASSLAGWHGYGGYTF.

This clonotype was counted between two and nine times. This chain uses TRBV28 with TRBJ2-3; 13 nucleotides align to TRBD2. V dropped 10 bases and J dropped 2; count of bases not matched to a gene: 6. This CDR3 has 15 residues. CDR1 and CDR2 from the germline V gene are MDHEN and SYDVKM. Written as DNA, the CDR3 is TGTGCCATCCGGACTAGCGGGGGTAACACAGATACGCAGTATTTT. Amino acid sequence: CAIRTSGGNTDTQYF.

The gene calls are TRBV12-3 or TRBV12-4 and TRBJ1-6; no clear D. This CDR3 contains 13 residues. V dropped 4 bases and J dropped 8 bases, with 9 bases sitting between them. The CDR3 nucleotides read TGTGCCAGCAGTTCACAGATAGATTCACCCCTCCACTTT. Encoded protein: CASSSQIDSPLHF.

This clonotype was observed at least ten times. The chain carries TRBV4-1 and TRBJ1-3; D is undetermined. Deletions cut 0 bases from V and 8 bases from J, with 11 bases between. The CDR3 is 14 residues long. The germline V gene encodes CDR1 MGHRA and CDR2 YSYEKL. The CDR3 sequence: CASSQERARDTIYF. CDR3 DNA sequence: TGCGCCAGCAGCCAAGAACGGGCCCGCGACACCATATATTTT.

This clonotype was observed many times. The chain carries TRBV10-3 and TRBJ2-3; no firm D call. The CDR3 has 14 residues. CDR1 is ENHRY, CDR2 SYGVKD, per germline. V lost 3 bases, J lost 0 bases, and 7 bases lay in between. This chain's CDR3 is CAISDYQSTDTQYF. For the CDR3, the DNA is TGTGCCATCAGTGATTACCAGAGCACAGATACGCAGTATTTT.

A few counts support this clonotype. V usage is TRBV28 and J usage is TRBJ1-1; D possibly corresponds to TRBD1 (6 bases). V lost 3 bases to trimming and J lost 8 bases, with 10 bases between them. Germline V gene data show CDR1 as MDHEN and CDR2 as SYDVKM. CDR3 size: 12 residues. The CDR3 here is CASSLTGEEAFF. The CDR3 nucleotides are TGTGCCAGCAGTTTGACAGGCGAAGAAGCTTTCTTT.

This clonotype has at least ten counts. The chain has TRBV7-6 and TRBJ2-3, with D unresolved. V shed 5 bases and J shed 2 bases, with 8 bases lying between them. CDR1 and CDR2 from the germline V gene are SGHVS and FNYEAQ. The CDR3 is 13 residues long. In DNA, the CDR3 is TGTGCCAGCAGCCCCAATCCCACAGATACGCAGTATTTT. It is translated as CASSPNPTDTQYF.

In this sample, this clonotype turned up many times. The gene calls are TRBV12-3 or TRBV12-4 and TRBJ1-1; D possibly corresponds to TRBD1 (6 bases). Trimming removed 7 bases from V and 2 bases from J, with 17 bases in between. The CDR3 extends over 15 amino acids. CDR3 bases: TGTGCCAGCACCCAATCCCAGGGGCTAAACACTGAAGCTTTCTTT. Amino acid sequence: CASTQSQGLNTEAFF.

This clonotype appeared many times. The chain joins TRBV7-2 to TRBJ2-3; unclear D gene. Germline V gene lookup returns CDR1 SGHTA and CDR2 FQGNSA. Trimming cost V 1 base and J 2 bases, with 10 bases left between them. The CDR3 loop spans 15 amino acids. CDR3 sequence reads: CASSLGGRATDTQYF. The CDR3 nucleotides are TGTGCCAGCAGCTTAGGAGGCAGAGCCACAGATACGCAGTATTTT.

This clonotype was seen ten or more times. The chain joins TRBV19 to TRBJ1-1; TRBD1 is a possible D gene (6 bases). V was clipped by 0 bases and J by 0 bases, with 20 bases between them. Per the germline V gene, CDR1 is LNHDA and CDR2 is SQIVND (reference sequence). This CDR3 has 19 residues. The CDR3 reads CASSIEMDPSGAMNTEAFF. For the CDR3, the DNA is TGTGCCAGTAGTATAGAGATGGACCCGTCGGGGGCCATGAACACTGAAGCTTTCTTT.

The table lists this clonotype with many counts. The chain is built from TRBV7-2 and TRBJ2-7; 7 bases agree with TRBD2. After removal of 5 bases from V and 2 bases from J, the junction contained 6 bases not matched to a gene. Germline CDR1 is SGHTA and CDR2 is FQGNSA. This CDR3 has 14 residues. Here the CDR3 reads CASSEAGGAYEQYF. CDR3 in DNA: TGTGCCAGCAGCGAGGCTGGGGGGGCCTACGAGCAGTACTTC.

This sequence joins TRBV6-1 and TRBJ2-5; D gene ambiguous. The ends were cut back, 6 bases at V and 9 bases at J, with 20 bases in the middle. Germline V gene lookup returns CDR1 MNHNS and CDR2 SASEGT. CDR3 size: 14 residues. The CDR3 reads CASRPSRPGVAQYF. The DNA of the CDR3 is TGTGCCAGCAGGCCGTCGAGGCCGGGTGTGGCCCAGTACTTC.

This clonotype appeared a few times. This chain connects TRBV7-9 to TRBJ1-6; D uncertain. The V and J ends lost 6 bases and 10 bases respectively, with 16 bases between them. CDR1 is SEHNR and CDR2 is FQNEAQ in the germline V gene (reference sequence). The CDR3 contains 14 residues. CDR3 coding DNA: TGTGCCAGCAGGCCGAGGGCAGAAGGCTCACCCCTCCACTTT. Protein: CASRPRAEGSPLHF.

This clonotype has at least ten counts. The V gene is TRBV6-5, the J gene TRBJ1-2; 9 bases line up with TRBD1. V shed 6 bases, J shed 6 bases, and the junction held 5 bases outside the gene matches. CDR3 length equals 13 residues. CDR1 MNHEY and CDR2 SVGAGI come from the germline V gene. The CDR3 DNA reads TGTGCCAGCAGCCTCGGACAGGGGCATGGCTACACCTTC. Translating gives CASSLGQGHGYTF.

The chain carries TRBV20-1 and TRBJ2-3; the match to TRBD2 covers 12 bases. This CDR3 contains 13 residues. Germline assignment: CDR1 DFQATT and CDR2 SNEGSKA (reference sequence). CDR3 in DNA: TGCAGCACTAGCGGGGGGTACACAGATACGCAGTATTTT. Residues: CSTSGGYTDTQYF.

The rearrangement uses TRBV7-8 and TRBJ2-1, with D unclear. This CDR3 is 14 amino acids long. The V end was cut by 3 bases, the J end by 12 bases, with 18 bases between. From germline, CDR1 is SGHVS and CDR2 FQNEAQ. The CDR3 here is CASSFLARESLQFF. Here the CDR3 DNA reads TGTGCCAGCAGCTTTTTAGCTCGAGAGAGTCTGCAGTTCTTC.

This clonotype was picked up many times. The V and J genes are TRBV12-3 or TRBV12-4 and TRBJ2-7; possible D gene TRBD2, 6 bases. This CDR3 has 14 residues. V gave up 6 bases and J gave up 4 bases, with 16 bases separating them. CDR3 sequence reads: CASSPGAAGYEQYF. In nucleotides, the CDR3 is TGTGCCAGCAGCCCTGGAGCGGCGGGGTACGAGCAGTACTTC.

The chain links TRBV5-4 to TRBJ2-1; 11 bases are shared with TRBD2. Germline CDR1 and CDR2: SGHNT and YYREEE (reference sequence). V dropped 4 bases and J dropped 3; count of bases not matched to a gene: 6. The CDR3 covers 16 residues. CDR3 protein: CASSPGLAADYNEQFF. DNA for the CDR3: TGTGCCAGCAGCCCGGGACTAGCGGCCGACTACAATGAGCAGTTCTTC.

V and J are TRBV7-9 and TRBJ2-3, with D unresolved. CDR1 is SEHNR and CDR2 is FQNEAQ in the germline V gene (reference sequence). The V end lost 3 bases, the J end lost 1 base, and 14 bases lay between the germline ends. This CDR3 contains 16 residues. CDR3 coding DNA: TGTGCCAGCAGCTTTAGGGTTACGGATCGCACAGATACGCAGTATTTT. Translation gives CASSFRVTDRTDTQYF.

This clonotype showed up many times. The rearrangement links TRBV11-2 to TRBJ2-1, with D possibly being TRBD2 (5 bases). Germline V gene sequence: CDR1 SGHAT, CDR2 FQNNGV. The CDR3 runs 16 residues. Trimming took off 0 bases at V and 3 bases at J, with 12 bases between the two ends. The CDR3 sequence: CASSLEPSLFYNEQFF. The CDR3 DNA reads as TGTGCCAGCAGCTTAGAGCCTAGCCTATTCTACAATGAGCAGTTCTTC.

There are a few counts of this clonotype. The J gene is TRBJ2-7, the V gene TRBV11-2; 7 nucleotides align to TRBD2. V dropped 5 bases and J dropped 9; count of bases not matched to a gene: 7. The CDR3 loop spans 12 amino acids. Germline lookup yields CDR1 SGHAT and CDR2 FQNNGV. This chain's CDR3 is CASSPLGGGQYF. The CDR3 nucleotides are TGTGCCAGCAGCCCCCTTGGGGGGGGGCAGTACTTC. The full variable domain, with the rest looked up from reference TRBV11-2 and TRBJ2-7, is EAGVAQSPRYKIIEKRQSVAFWCNPISGHATLYWYQQILGQGPKLLIQFQNNGVVDDSQLPKDRFSAERLKGVDSTLKIQPAKLEDSAVYLCASSPLGGGQYFGPGTRLTVT.

The chain combines TRBV12-3 or TRBV12-4 with TRBJ1-5; possibly TRBD1 for D (6 bases). The CDR3 has 13 amino acids. Trimming took 5 bases from V and 4 from J, leaving 9 bases between them. The CDR3 coding sequence is TGTGCCAGCAGTCAAGGACAGAATCAGCCCCAGCATTTT. This sequence encodes CASSQGQNQPQHF.

This chain links TRBV7-2 with TRBJ2-2, with D uncertain. The CDR3 is made up of 14 amino acids. CDR1 SGHTA and CDR2 FQGNSA come from the germline V gene. Trimming left V 0 bases short and J 3 bases short, with 5 bases between. The CDR3 reads CASSLALDTGELFF. The CDR3 nucleotides are TGTGCCAGCAGCTTAGCTCTGGACACCGGGGAGCTGTTTTTT. The full variable domain, with the rest looked up from reference TRBV7-2 and TRBJ2-2, is GAGVSQSPSNKVTEKGKDVELRCDPISGHTALYWYRQSLGQGLEFLIYFQGNSAPDKSGLPSDRFSAERTGGSVSTLTIQRTQQEDSAVYLCASSLALDTGELFFGEGSRLTVL.